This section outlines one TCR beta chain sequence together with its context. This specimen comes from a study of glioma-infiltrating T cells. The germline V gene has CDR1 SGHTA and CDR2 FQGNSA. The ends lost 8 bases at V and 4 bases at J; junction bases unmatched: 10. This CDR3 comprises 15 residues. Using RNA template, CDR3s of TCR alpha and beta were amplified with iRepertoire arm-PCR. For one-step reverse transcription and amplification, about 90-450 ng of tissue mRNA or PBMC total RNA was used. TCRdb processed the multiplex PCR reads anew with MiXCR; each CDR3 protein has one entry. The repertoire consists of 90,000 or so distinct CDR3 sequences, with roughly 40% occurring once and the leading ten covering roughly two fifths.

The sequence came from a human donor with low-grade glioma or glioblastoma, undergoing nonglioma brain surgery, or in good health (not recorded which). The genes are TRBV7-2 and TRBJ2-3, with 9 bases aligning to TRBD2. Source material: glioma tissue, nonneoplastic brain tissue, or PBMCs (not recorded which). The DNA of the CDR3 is TGTGCCAGCTTAGGAAGCGGGAGGATGGCAGATACGCAGTATTTT. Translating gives CASLGSGRMADTQYF.